These 28 T cell receptor beta chains came from one sample sequenced in a study of T cell responses to AZD1222 COVID-19 vaccine. TCRdb keeps only in-frame clones here, not all; method: immunoSEQ multiplex PCR. This repertoire shows roughly 200,000 clones, about 86% found once; its top ten account for approximately 8%. Sequencing was performed on peripheral blood, taken on day 0 of AZD1222 vaccination. Receptors were obtained from an adult in good health.

There are a few counts of this clone. The chain recombines TRBV19 with TRBJ2-2, with D perhaps TRBD2 (7 bases). The CDR3 is made up of 16 amino acids. Deletions cut 2 bases from V and 5 bases from J, with 15 bases between. CDR1 and CDR2 from the germline V gene are LNHDA and SQIVND (reference sequence). The CDR3 is CASSITGGGSTGELFF. The CDR3 region has the DNA TGTGCCAGTAGTATAACGGGCGGGGGCAGTACCGGGGAGCTGTTTTTT.

The chain employs TRBV15 and TRBJ1-2; no firm D call. The length of the CDR3 is 13 residues. V was clipped by 3 bases and J by 8 bases, with 13 bases between them. The germline gives CDR1 LNHNV, CDR2 YYDKDF (reference sequence). The CDR3 DNA sequence: TGTGCCACCAGCAGGGGCATTGGCCGCGGCTACACCTTC. It codes for CATSRGIGRGYTF. Variable domain in full (rest from reference TRBV15 and TRBJ1-2): DAMVIQNPRYQVTQFGKPVTLSCSQTLNHNVMYWYQQKSSQAPKLLFHYYDKDFNNEADTPDNFQSRRPNTSFCFLDIRSPGLGDTAMYLCATSRGIGRGYTFGSGTRLTVV.

J is TRBJ1-5 and V is TRBV6-5; D is possibly TRBD1 (5 bases). V shed 6 bases and J shed 4 bases, with 10 bases lying between them. Germline V lookup: CDR1 MNHEY, CDR2 SVGAGI. The CDR3 totals 13 residues. The CDR3 bases are TGTGCCAGCAGCTCGACAGTAAATCAGCCCCAGCATTTT. This sequence encodes CASSSTVNQPQHF.

CDR3 region: CASSARTTSNEQFF. DNA of the CDR3: TGTGCCAGCAGCGCCCGGACTACTAGCAATGAGCAGTTCTTC. This chain connects TRBV9 to TRBJ2-1; weak D call: TRBD2 (6 bases). There are 14 residues in the CDR3. The germline V and J ends were trimmed by 3 bases and 6 bases, with 13 bases remaining between them. Germline V lookup: CDR1 SGDLS, CDR2 YYNGEE.

The chain recombines TRBV27 with TRBJ1-1; TRBD1 agrees at 7 bases. The CDR3 runs to 14 residues. The V gene end was trimmed by 8 bases and the J gene end by 1 base; junction bases not matched to a gene: 7. CDR1 is MNHEY, CDR2 SMNVEV, per germline (reference sequence). The CDR3: CASSTGVRNTEAFF. The CDR3 coding sequence is TGTGCCAGCTCAACAGGGGTCAGGAACACTGAAGCTTTCTTT.

The chain uses TRBV6-1 and TRBJ1-4; no reliable D call. The germline V and J ends were trimmed by 3 bases and 4 bases, with 15 bases remaining between them. Germline-derived CDR1 and CDR2 are MNHNS and SASEGT. The CDR3 runs 16 residues. This chain's CDR3 is CASSDAARLLNEKLFF. The CDR3 DNA sequence: TGTGCCAGCAGTGATGCCGCACGGCTACTTAATGAAAAACTGTTTTTT.

The chain carries TRBV6-5 and TRBJ2-3, with 8 bases fitting TRBD1. J gave up 3 bases and V 7 bases, and 3 bases lay outside the gene matches. The germline gives CDR1 MNHEY, CDR2 SVGAGI. There are 13 residues in the CDR3. CDR3: CASNRQGTDTQYF. For the CDR3, the DNA is TGTGCCAGCAATCGACAGGGGACAGATACGCAGTATTTT.

The V gene is TRBV11-1, the J gene TRBJ1-2; no clear D. Trimming removed 3 bases from V and 3 bases from J, with 17 bases in between. This CDR3 region has 16 residues. CDR1 and CDR2 (germline): SGHAT, FQDESV (reference sequence). The CDR3 nucleotides are TGTGCCAGCAGCTTGCAATATTGGCCTGGGGACTATGGCTACACCTTC. Translation gives CASSLQYWPGDYGYTF.

The V and J genes are TRBV25-1 and TRBJ2-5, with TRBD1 identical over 8 bases. The length of the CDR3 is 15 residues. After removal of 3 bases from V and 4 bases from J, the junction contained 7 bases not matched to a gene. CDR1 and CDR2 from the germline V gene are MGHDK and SYGVNS. The CDR3 sequence: CASSDTVQGGETQYF. In nucleotides, the CDR3 is TGTGCCAGCAGTGATACTGTACAGGGGGGAGAGACCCAGTACTTC.

The chain couples TRBV6-6 to TRBJ2-2; tentative D call: TRBD1 (5 bases). CDR1 and CDR2 (germline): MNHNY, SVGAGI (reference sequence). The ends were cut back, 5 bases at V and 3 bases at J, with 19 bases in the middle. This CDR3 spans 17 amino acids. The CDR3 coding sequence is TGTGCCAGCAGTCTATTACCAGGGTTTAGTGACACCGGGGAGCTGTTTTTT. It codes for CASSLLPGFSDTGELFF.

This chain links TRBV6-4 with TRBJ1-2; a weak D match, TRBD1 (6 bases). CDR1 is MRHNA, CDR2 SNTAGT, per germline. The CDR3 has 15 residues. V was trimmed by 2 bases and J by 1 base, leaving 11 bases between them. The CDR3 DNA sequence: TGTGCCAGCAGTGACGGAGACAGGCATAACTATGGCTACACCTTC. It encodes CASSDGDRHNYGYTF.

The chain links TRBV11-3 to TRBJ1-3; D unresolved. V lost 5 bases and J 0 bases, leaving 8 bases between the germline ends. CDR1 SGHNT and CDR2 YENEEA come from the germline V gene. The CDR3 consists of 14 residues. The CDR3 region is CASSAGDSGNTIYF. CDR3 bases: TGTGCCAGCAGCGCAGGTGACTCTGGAAACACCATATATTTT.

Only one count was recorded for this clone. The chain employs TRBV9 and TRBJ2-7; a possible D gene is TRBD2 (5 bases). Germline V lookup: CDR1 SGDLS, CDR2 YYNGEE. CDR3 size: 15 residues. Deletions cut 0 bases from V and 3 bases from J, with 13 bases between. CDR3 sequence (DNA): TGTGCCAGCAGCGTAGATGGAGGCCCCCGCTACGAGCAGTACTTC. Its protein product is CASSVDGGPRYEQYF.

V gene TRBV3-1 (or the pseudogene TRBV3-2) combines with J gene TRBJ2-7; 12 nucleotides agree with TRBD1. Losses at the gene ends were 0 bases for V and 4 bases for J; bases not matched to a gene: 10. The CDR3 runs to 18 residues. Germline CDR1 reads LGHDT; CDR2 reads YNNKEL (reference sequence). This CDR3 reads CASSQDRPGTGGRYEQYF. The CDR3, as DNA: TGTGCCAGCAGCCAAGATCGCCCTGGGACAGGGGGCCGGTACGAGCAGTACTTC.

The chain employs TRBV4-1 and TRBJ2-2, with D possibly being TRBD2 (5 bases). Trimming cost V 0 bases and J 4 bases, with 9 bases left between them. Germline CDR1 and CDR2: MGHRA and YSYEKL. There are 15 residues in the CDR3. The CDR3 is CASSQDGRATGELFF. The DNA for the CDR3 is TGCGCCAGCAGCCAAGATGGGCGGGCCACCGGGGAGCTGTTTTTT.

The rearrangement joins TRBV5-1 to TRBJ2-7; 8 nucleotides match TRBD1. The germline V gene has CDR1 SGHRS and CDR2 YFSETQ. The CDR3 runs to 16 residues. The ends lost 3 bases at V and 2 bases at J; junction bases unmatched: 10. CDR3 sequence (DNA): TGCGCCAGCAGCTCAAAGGACAGGGATATTCCCTACGAGCAGTACTTC. It yields the protein CASSSKDRDIPYEQYF.

The chain recombines TRBV10-3 with TRBJ1-6; no definite D call. There are 13 residues in the CDR3. Germline CDR1 reads ENHRY; CDR2 reads SYGVKD. V lost 6 bases and J 0 bases, leaving 3 bases between the germline ends. CDR3 sequence reads: CAIRNSYNSPLHF. As DNA, the CDR3 is TGTGCCATCAGGAACTCCTATAATTCACCCCTCCACTTT.

This chain links TRBV6-1 with TRBJ1-1; weak D call: TRBD1 (5 bases). The V and J ends lost 3 bases and 5 bases respectively, with 10 bases between them. The CDR3 runs to 13 residues. Germline V gives CDR1 MNHNS, CDR2 SASEGT. In DNA form, the CDR3 reads TGTGCCAGCAGTGATCGGGGGTGGACTGAAGCTTTCTTT. Translation gives CASSDRGWTEAFF.

J is TRBJ2-7 and V is TRBV7-9; 8 bases are shared with TRBD1. From germline, CDR1 is SEHNR and CDR2 FQNEAQ (reference sequence). Losses at the gene ends were 9 bases for V and 2 bases for J; bases not matched to a gene: 6. The CDR3 is made up of 13 amino acids. CDR3 sequence: CASMRQGTYEQYF. The CDR3 nucleotides are TGTGCCAGTATGAGACAGGGGACCTACGAGCAGTACTTC.

The J gene is TRBJ1-2, the V gene TRBV6-5; D possibly corresponds to TRBD1 (5 bases). The CDR3 consists of 14 residues. The V gene's germline CDR1 is MNHEY and CDR2 SVGAGI. Trimming pared 8 bases from V and 3 bases from J, leaving 16 bases between. The CDR3 here is CASRSGGYYYGYTF. The CDR3 DNA reads TGTGCCAGCCGCTCGGGGGGATATTACTATGGCTACACCTTC.

The J gene is TRBJ2-7, the V gene TRBV27, with D perhaps given as TRBD1 or TRBD2 (7 bases each). V lost 8 bases to trimming and J lost 2 bases, with 16 bases between them. CDR1 MNHEY and CDR2 SMNVEV come from the germline V gene (reference sequence). This CDR3 region has 14 residues. CDR3 region: CASSMGGGPYEQYF. The CDR3 DNA follows: TGTGCCAGCTCTATGGGAGGGGGCCCCTACGAGCAGTACTTC.

J is TRBJ2-3 and V is TRBV19; D is possibly TRBD1 or TRBD2 (5 bases each). Germline V gives CDR1 LNHDA, CDR2 SQIVND (reference sequence). The V and J ends lost 1 base and 5 bases respectively, with 10 bases between them. This CDR3 contains 14 residues. The CDR3 bases are TGTGCCAGTAGTATAGGGGGCGCGGGAGATACGCAGTATTTT. Its protein product is CASSIGGAGDTQYF.

Only one count was recorded for this clone. The rearrangement uses TRBV12-3 or TRBV12-4 and TRBJ1-5; no reliable D call. This CDR3 is built from 13 residues. V was clipped by 3 bases and J by 6 bases, with 9 bases between them. The CDR3 coding sequence is TGTGCCAGCAGTTTTGGTACACGTCAGCCCCAGCATTTT. Its protein product is CASSFGTRQPQHF.

This chain joins TRBV5-1 and TRBJ2-3; 7 nucleotides agree with TRBD1. The V segment lost 3 bases and the J segment 2 bases; nucleotides outside the gene matches: 6. CDR3 length equals 15 residues. Per germline, CDR1 SGHRS and CDR2 YFSETQ. The CDR3 sequence is CASSYLTGSTDTQYF. The CDR3 DNA is TGCGCCAGCAGCTACTTGACAGGGTCCACAGATACGCAGTATTTT.

The chain links TRBV7-9 to TRBJ2-7; D perhaps matches TRBD1 (5 bases). The V end lost 0 bases, the J end lost 3 bases, and 9 bases lay between the germline ends. Per the germline V gene, CDR1 is SEHNR and CDR2 is FQNEAQ (reference sequence). The CDR3 is 14 amino acids. CDR3 loop: CASSLAPTDYEQYF. In DNA, the CDR3 is TGTGCCAGCAGCTTAGCTCCGACAGACTACGAGCAGTACTTC.

This chain links TRBV13 with TRBJ1-1; 7 bases agree with TRBD1. Germline trimming cut 5 bases from V and 11 bases from J; bases unmatched to any gene: 11. Germline assignment: CDR1 PRHDT and CDR2 FYEKMQ (reference sequence). The length of the CDR3 is 13 residues. As DNA, the CDR3 is TGTGCCAGCAGCCCTAGGACAGGACGGAGGGCTTTCTTT. As protein: CASSPRTGRRAFF.

J is TRBJ2-7 and V is TRBV11-2; D is uncertain. Looked up from germline, CDR1 is SGHAT and CDR2 is FQNNGV. The CDR3 length is 15 residues. V was pared by 1 base and J by 0 bases, with 10 bases between. The DNA of the CDR3 is TGTGCCAGCAGCTTAGGCTCCTTAAGCTCCTACGAGCAGTACTTC. Its translation is CASSLGSLSSYEQYF.

The chain combines TRBV20-1 with TRBJ2-5; 10 bases are shared with TRBD1. The V segment lost 3 bases and the J segment 5 bases; nucleotides outside the gene matches: 6. Germline V gene data show CDR1 as DFQATT and CDR2 as SNEGSKA (reference sequence). CDR3 length: 14 residues. The CDR3 sequence is CSASEGQGVETQYF. The CDR3 DNA is TGCAGTGCTAGTGAAGGACAGGGGGTTGAGACCCAGTACTTC.